The next 16 T cell receptor beta chains were all read from a single sample in a study of blood T cell repertoires in COVID-19. Data came from immunoSEQ multiplex PCR; TCRdb stores just in-frame clones and leaves some out. The profile covers 86,000 or so clones, with roughly 84% appearing a single time and about 10% taken by the ten largest. The sequencing sample was made of peripheral blood. These receptors originate from a man in his 70s with acute or convalescent COVID-19.

The rearrangement joins TRBV28 to TRBJ1-3, with D unclear. Germline lookup yields CDR1 MDHEN and CDR2 SYDVKM. Trimming took 7 bases from V and 0 from J, leaving 10 bases between them. The CDR3 consists of 14 residues. The CDR3 is CASTPAGSGNTIYF. The DNA of the CDR3 is TGTGCCAGCACCCCGGCGGGCTCTGGAAACACCATATATTTT.

The chain employs TRBV9 and TRBJ2-2; 11 nucleotides line up with TRBD1. V gave up 2 bases and J gave up 6 bases; unmatched junction bases: 9. This CDR3 comprises 17 residues. Per germline, CDR1 SGDLS and CDR2 YYNGEE. CDR3 sequence: CASSVQTGTGGAGELFF. In nucleotides, the CDR3 is TGTGCCAGCAGCGTCCAAACCGGGACAGGGGGGGCCGGGGAGCTGTTTTTT.

This chain joins TRBV2 and TRBJ2-6, with a tentative D call TRBD2 (5 bases). Germline-derived CDR1 and CDR2 are SNHLY and FYNNEI. Between the trimmed V and J ends, which lost 6 bases and 9 bases, there was a span of 12 bases. The CDR3 sequence is 13 residues long. The CDR3 region is CASSPVGNNVLTF. The CDR3 nucleotides are TGTGCCAGCAGCCCCGTCGGGAACAACGTCCTGACTTTC.

This clone has just one count. The chain employs TRBV19 and TRBJ2-2; 9 bases align to TRBD2. Germline V gives CDR1 LNHDA, CDR2 SQIVND (reference sequence). The V and J ends lost 7 bases and 7 bases, in that order; junction bases with no gene match: 10. CDR3 size: 15 residues. The CDR3 loop reads CASKFAGGPGGELFF. The DNA of the CDR3 is TGTGCCAGTAAATTCGCGGGGGGGCCTGGCGGGGAGCTGTTTTTT.

V is TRBV18 and J is TRBJ2-7; 7 bases fit TRBD1. In germline, CDR1 is KGHSH, CDR2 LQKENI. The trim removed 4 bases at V and 1 base at J, leaving 1 base unmatched. CDR3 length: 13 residues. The CDR3 reads CASSLDRSYEQYV. CDR3 nucleotides: TGTGCCAGCTCACTGGACAGGTCCTACGAGCAGTACGTC.

This clone came up once. The V and J genes are TRBV6-1 and TRBJ2-3, with TRBD2 matching over 11 bases. This CDR3 is built from 18 residues. Germline CDR1 MNHNS, CDR2 SASEGT. V lost 1 base and J lost 3; bases outside the gene matches: 9. The CDR3, as DNA: TGTGCCAGCAGTGAAGTCCCCCTACTAGCGGGGGCTACAGATACGCAGTATTTT. Protein: CASSEVPLLAGATDTQYF.

This chain joins TRBV5-1 and TRBJ1-6; D remains unclear. The CDR3 extends over 13 amino acids. The germline V and J ends were trimmed by 3 bases and 13 bases, with 14 bases remaining between them. CDR1 SGHRS and CDR2 YFSETQ come from the germline V gene. In DNA form, the CDR3 reads TGCGCCAGCAGCTCGGAAGAGGGTAACCCCCTCCACTTT. This sequence encodes CASSSEEGNPLHF.

This sequence joins TRBV9 and TRBJ2-1; TRBD2 matches at 8 bases. The CDR3 sequence is 17 residues long. The V gene's germline CDR1 is SGDLS and CDR2 YYNGEE. The ends lost 1 base at V and 5 bases at J; junction bases unmatched: 11. As DNA, the CDR3 is TGTGCCAGCAGCGTATATAGCGGGGCGCGGGAAAACAATGAGCAGTTCTTC. It encodes CASSVYSGARENNEQFF.

This chain uses TRBV19 with TRBJ2-3; D call uncertain. Germline V gives CDR1 LNHDA, CDR2 SQIVND (reference sequence). The length of the CDR3 is 15 residues. V was shortened by 8 bases and J by 2 bases, with 17 bases between the two germline ends. DNA of the CDR3: TGTGCCAGTCGACCCGGTGACGCGGACACAGATACGCAGTATTTT. Protein product: CASRPGDADTDTQYF.

This chain links TRBV2 with TRBJ1-5; the match to TRBD1 covers 7 bases. The J segment lost 7 bases and the V segment lost 0 bases, leaving 6 bases of the junction unmatched. The CDR3 is 15 amino acids. Per germline, CDR1 SNHLY and CDR2 FYNNEI. CDR3 bases: TGTGCCAGCAGTGAAGCGCCCAGGGGGTTGCAGCCCCAGCATTTT. Amino acid sequence: CASSEAPRGLQPQHF.

This rearrangement joins TRBV10-3 to TRBJ2-2, with 7 bases identical to TRBD1. In germline, CDR1 is ENHRY, CDR2 SYGVKD. This CDR3 spans 16 amino acids. The ends lost 6 bases at V and 7 bases at J; junction bases unmatched: 14. The CDR3 DNA reads TGTGCCATCAGCCCCGGGGACAGAGAAAGGGGCGGGGAGCTGTTTTTT. The encoded protein is CAISPGDRERGGELFF.

The chain employs TRBV2 and TRBJ2-1, with 10 bases that match TRBD2. From germline, CDR1 is SNHLY and CDR2 FYNNEI. This CDR3 region has 15 residues. The V and J ends lost 4 bases and 9 bases, in that order; junction bases with no gene match: 9. The CDR3 region has the DNA TGTGCCAGCAGTGCCCAAGCGGGGGGGCCAAGTGAGCAGTTCTTC. It translates to CASSAQAGGPSEQFF.

This chain joins TRBV5-6 and TRBJ1-1; 9 bases are shared with TRBD1. With V trimmed by 2 bases and J by 5 bases, 4 bases remained unmatched. This CDR3 has 14 residues. Germline V gene data show CDR1 as SGHDT and CDR2 as YYEEEE. This CDR3 reads CASSLQGAGTEAFF. The DNA of the CDR3 is TGTGCCAGCAGCTTACAGGGGGCAGGGACTGAAGCTTTCTTT.

The chain employs TRBV27 and TRBJ1-6, with 8 bases matching TRBD1. The CDR3 has 13 amino acids. The V gene's germline CDR1 is MNHEY and CDR2 SMNVEV (reference sequence). J lost 13 bases, V lost 5 bases, and 7 bases had no gene match. The CDR3 nucleotides are TGTGCCAGCAGTCGGGACAGGTCCCCCCCCCTCCACTTT. This encodes CASSRDRSPPLHF.

The V and J genes are TRBV5-1 and TRBJ1-2; D uncertain. Deletions cut 0 bases from V and 1 base from J, with 4 bases between. The CDR3 is 13 amino acids. In germline, CDR1 is SGHRS, CDR2 YFSETQ. The CDR3 sequence: CASSLAHNYGYTF. In DNA, the CDR3 is TGCGCCAGCAGCTTGGCACATAACTATGGCTACACCTTC.

V is TRBV5-8 and J is TRBJ2-1; no reliable D call. Germline V gene data show CDR1 as SGHTS and CDR2 as YDEGEE. The CDR3 spans 11 residues. With 4 bases removed from V and 8 bases from J, the gap between germline ends came to 7 bases. In DNA form, the CDR3 reads TGTGCCAGCAGCCGGTACCATGAGCAGTTCTTC. This sequence encodes CASSRYHEQFF.